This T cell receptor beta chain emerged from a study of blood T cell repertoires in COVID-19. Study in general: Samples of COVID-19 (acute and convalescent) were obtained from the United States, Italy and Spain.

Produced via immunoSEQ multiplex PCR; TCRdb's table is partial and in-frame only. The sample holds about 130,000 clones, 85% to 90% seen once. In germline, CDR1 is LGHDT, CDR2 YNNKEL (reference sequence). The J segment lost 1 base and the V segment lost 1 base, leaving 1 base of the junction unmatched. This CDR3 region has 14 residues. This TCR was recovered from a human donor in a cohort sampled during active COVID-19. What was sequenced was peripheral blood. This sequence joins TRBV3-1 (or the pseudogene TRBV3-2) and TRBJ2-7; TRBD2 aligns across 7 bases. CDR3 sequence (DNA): TGTGCCAGCAGCCAAGGGGGGGGATCCTACGAGCAGTACTTC. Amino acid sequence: CASSQGGGSYEQYF.